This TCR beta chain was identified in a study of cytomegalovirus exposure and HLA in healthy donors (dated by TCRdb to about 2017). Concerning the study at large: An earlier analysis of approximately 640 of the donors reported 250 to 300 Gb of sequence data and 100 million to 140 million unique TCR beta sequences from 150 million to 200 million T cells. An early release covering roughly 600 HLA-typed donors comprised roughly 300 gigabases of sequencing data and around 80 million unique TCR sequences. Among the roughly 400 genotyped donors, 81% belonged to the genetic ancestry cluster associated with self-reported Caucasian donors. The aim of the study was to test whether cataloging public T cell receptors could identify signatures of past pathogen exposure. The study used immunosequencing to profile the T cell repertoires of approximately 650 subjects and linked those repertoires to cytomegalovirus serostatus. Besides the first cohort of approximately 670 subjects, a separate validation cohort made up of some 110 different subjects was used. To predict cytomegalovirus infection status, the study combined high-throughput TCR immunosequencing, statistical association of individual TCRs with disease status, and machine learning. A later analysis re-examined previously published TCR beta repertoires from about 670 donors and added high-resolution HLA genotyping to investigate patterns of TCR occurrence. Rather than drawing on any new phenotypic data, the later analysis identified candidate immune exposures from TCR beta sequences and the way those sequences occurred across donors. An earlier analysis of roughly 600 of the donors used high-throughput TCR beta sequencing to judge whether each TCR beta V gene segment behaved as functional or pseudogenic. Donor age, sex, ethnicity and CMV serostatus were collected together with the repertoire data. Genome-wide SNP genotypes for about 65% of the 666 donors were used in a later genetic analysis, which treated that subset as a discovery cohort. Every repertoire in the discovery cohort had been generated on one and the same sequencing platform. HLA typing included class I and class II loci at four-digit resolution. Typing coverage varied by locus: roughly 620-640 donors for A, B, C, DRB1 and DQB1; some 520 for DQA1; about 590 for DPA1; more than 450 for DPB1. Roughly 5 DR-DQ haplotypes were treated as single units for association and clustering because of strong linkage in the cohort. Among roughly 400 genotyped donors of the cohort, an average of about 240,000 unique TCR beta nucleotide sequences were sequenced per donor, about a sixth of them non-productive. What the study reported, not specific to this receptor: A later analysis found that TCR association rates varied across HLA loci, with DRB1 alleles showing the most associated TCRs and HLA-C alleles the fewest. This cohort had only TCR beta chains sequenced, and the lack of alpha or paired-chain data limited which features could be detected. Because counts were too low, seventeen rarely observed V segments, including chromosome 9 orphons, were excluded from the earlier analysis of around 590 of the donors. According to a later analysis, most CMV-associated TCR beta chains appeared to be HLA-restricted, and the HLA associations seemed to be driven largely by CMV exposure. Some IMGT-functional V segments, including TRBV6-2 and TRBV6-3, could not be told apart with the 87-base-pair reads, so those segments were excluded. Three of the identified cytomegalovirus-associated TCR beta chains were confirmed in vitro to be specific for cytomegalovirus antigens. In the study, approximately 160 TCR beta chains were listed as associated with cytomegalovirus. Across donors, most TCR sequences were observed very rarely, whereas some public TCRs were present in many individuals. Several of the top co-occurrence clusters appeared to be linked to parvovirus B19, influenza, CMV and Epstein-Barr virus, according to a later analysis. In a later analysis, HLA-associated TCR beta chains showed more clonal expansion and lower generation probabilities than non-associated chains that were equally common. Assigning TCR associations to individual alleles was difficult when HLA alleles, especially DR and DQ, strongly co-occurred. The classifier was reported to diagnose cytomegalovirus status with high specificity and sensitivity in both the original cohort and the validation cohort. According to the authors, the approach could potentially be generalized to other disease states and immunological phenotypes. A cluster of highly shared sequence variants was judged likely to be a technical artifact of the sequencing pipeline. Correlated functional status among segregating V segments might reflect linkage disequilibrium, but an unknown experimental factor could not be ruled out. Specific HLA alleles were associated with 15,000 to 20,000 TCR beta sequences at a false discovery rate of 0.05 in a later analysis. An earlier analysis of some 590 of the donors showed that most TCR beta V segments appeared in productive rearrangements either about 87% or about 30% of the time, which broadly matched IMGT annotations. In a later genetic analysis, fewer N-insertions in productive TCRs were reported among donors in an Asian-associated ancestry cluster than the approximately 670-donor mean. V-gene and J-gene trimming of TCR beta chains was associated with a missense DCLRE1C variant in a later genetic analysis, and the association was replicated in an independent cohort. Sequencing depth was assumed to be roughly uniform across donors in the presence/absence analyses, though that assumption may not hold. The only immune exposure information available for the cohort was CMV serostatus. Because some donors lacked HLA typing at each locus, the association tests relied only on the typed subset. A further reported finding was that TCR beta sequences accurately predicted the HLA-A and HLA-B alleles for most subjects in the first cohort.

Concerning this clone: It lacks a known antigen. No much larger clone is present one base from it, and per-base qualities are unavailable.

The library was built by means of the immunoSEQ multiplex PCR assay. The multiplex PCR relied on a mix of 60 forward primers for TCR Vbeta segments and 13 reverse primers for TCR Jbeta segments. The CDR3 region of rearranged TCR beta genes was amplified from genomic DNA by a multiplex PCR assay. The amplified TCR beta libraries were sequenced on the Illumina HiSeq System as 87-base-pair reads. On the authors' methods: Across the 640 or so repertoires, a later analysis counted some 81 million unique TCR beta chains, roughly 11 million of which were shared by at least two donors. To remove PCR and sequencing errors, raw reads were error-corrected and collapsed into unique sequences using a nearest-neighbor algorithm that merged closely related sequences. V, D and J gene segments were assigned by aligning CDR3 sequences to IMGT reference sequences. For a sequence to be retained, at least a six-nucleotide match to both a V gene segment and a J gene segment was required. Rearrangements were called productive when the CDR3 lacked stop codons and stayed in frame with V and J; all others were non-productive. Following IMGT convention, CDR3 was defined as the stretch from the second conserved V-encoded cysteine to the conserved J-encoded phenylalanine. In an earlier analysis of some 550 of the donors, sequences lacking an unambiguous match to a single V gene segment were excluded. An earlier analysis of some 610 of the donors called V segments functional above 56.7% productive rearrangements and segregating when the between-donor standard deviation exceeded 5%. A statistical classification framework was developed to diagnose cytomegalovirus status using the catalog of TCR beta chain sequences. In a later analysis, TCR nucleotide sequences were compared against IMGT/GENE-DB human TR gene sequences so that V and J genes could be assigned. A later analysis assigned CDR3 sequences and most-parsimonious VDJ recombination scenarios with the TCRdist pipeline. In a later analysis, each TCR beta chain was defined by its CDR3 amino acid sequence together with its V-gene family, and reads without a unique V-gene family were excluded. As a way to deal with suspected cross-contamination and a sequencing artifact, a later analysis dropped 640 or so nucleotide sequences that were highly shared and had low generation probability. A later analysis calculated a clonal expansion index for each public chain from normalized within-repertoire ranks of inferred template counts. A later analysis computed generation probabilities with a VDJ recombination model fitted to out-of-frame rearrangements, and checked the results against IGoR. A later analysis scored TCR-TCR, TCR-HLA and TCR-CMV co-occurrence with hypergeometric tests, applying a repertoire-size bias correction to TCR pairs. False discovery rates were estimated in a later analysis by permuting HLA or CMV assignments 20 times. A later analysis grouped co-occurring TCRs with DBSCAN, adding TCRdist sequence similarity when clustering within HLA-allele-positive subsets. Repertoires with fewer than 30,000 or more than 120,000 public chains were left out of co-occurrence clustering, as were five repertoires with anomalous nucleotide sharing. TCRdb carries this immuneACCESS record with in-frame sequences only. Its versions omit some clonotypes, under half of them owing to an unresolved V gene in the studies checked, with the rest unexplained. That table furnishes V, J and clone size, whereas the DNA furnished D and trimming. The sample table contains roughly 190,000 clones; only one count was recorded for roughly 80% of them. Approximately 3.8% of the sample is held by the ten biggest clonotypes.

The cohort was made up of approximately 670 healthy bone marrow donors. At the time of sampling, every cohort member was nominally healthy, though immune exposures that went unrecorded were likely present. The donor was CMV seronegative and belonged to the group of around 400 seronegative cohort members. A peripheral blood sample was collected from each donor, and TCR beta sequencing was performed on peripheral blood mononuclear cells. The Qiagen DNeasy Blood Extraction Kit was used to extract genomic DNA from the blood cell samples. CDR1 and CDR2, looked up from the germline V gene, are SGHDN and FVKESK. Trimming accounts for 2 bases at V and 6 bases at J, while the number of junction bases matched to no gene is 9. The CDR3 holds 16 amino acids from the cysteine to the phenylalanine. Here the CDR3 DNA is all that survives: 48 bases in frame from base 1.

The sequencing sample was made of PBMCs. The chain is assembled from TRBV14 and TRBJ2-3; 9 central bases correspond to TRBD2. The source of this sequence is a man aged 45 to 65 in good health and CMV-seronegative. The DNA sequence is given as TGTGCCAGCAGCCAACTTAGCGGGGGCCTCGGGGATACGCAGTATTTT. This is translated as CASSQLSGGLGDTQYF.